Following are 20 T cell receptor beta chains from one sample sequenced in a study of T cell changes during pregnancy in multiple sclerosis. The data were produced by immunoSEQ multiplex PCR, yet TCRdb's version contains in-frame clones alone and is incomplete. Counted here are 45,000 to 55,000 clones, approximately 92% occurring once; the ten biggest clones make up around 2.1%. Sequencing was performed on peripheral blood, taken in the third trimester of pregnancy. The source is a female donor with multiple sclerosis, enrolled in a pregnancy study.

The genes are TRBV2 and TRBJ1-5; no clear D. Germline CDR1 reads SNHLY; CDR2 reads FYNNEI. V was shortened by 1 base and J by 7 bases, with 8 bases between the two germline ends. The CDR3 is made up of 13 amino acids. The CDR3 loop is CASSEERGQPQHF. The DNA of the CDR3 is TGTGCCAGCAGTGAAGAACGGGGACAGCCCCAGCATTTT. Full variable domain (missing parts from reference TRBV2 and TRBJ1-5): EPEVTQTPSHQVTQMGQEVILRCVPISNHLYFYWYRQILGQKVEFLVSFYNNEISEKSEIFDDQFSVERPDGSNFTLKIRSTKLEDSAMYFCASSEERGQPQHFGDGTRLSIL.

This chain joins TRBV28 and TRBJ2-7, with TRBD1 as a possible D gene (6 bases). V was cut by 4 bases and J by 0 bases, with 19 bases left in between. CDR3 length equals 17 residues. Germline CDR1 and CDR2: MDHEN and SYDVKM. In DNA, the CDR3 is TGTGCCAGCAGTTCCTACTATTACAGGGAGAGCTCCTACGAGCAGTACTTC. Its protein product is CASSSYYYRESSYEQYF.

The rearrangement links TRBV4-1 to TRBJ1-3; D not certain. The CDR3 is made up of 16 amino acids. Germline CDR1 and CDR2: MGHRA and YSYEKL. The ends were cut back, 1 base at V and 2 bases at J, with 12 bases in the middle. The CDR3 sequence: CASSQVGGMPGNTIYF. Here the CDR3 DNA reads TGCGCCAGCAGCCAAGTGGGAGGGATGCCTGGAAACACCATATATTTT.

The rearrangement links TRBV7-2 to TRBJ2-1, with D possibly matching TRBD2 (7 bases). Germline CDR1 reads SGHTA; CDR2 reads FQGNSA. V dropped 0 bases and J dropped 7 bases, with 10 bases sitting between them. CDR3 size: 14 residues. The CDR3 coding sequence is TGTGCCAGCAGCTTAGCGGGAGGGGGGAATGAGCAGTTCTTC. This gives the protein CASSLAGGGNEQFF.

The chain employs TRBV12-5 and TRBJ2-3; 9 nucleotides align to TRBD2. Trimming took 4 bases from V and 6 from J; bases not matched to a gene: 20. The CDR3 consists of 19 residues. The germline CDR1 and CDR2 sequences are LGHNT and FRNRAP. In DNA form, the CDR3 reads TGTGCTAGTGGTTGGACACACAGGGTAGCGGGAGAGAGGGGGGATACGCAGTATTTT. It specifies CASGWTHRVAGERGDTQYF.

The chain carries TRBV18 and TRBJ1-1; D is uncertain. The CDR3 sequence is 12 residues long. V lost 6 bases to trimming and J lost 3 bases, with 8 bases between them. The germline gives CDR1 KGHSH, CDR2 LQKENI. CDR3 protein: CASSEGYTEAFF. CDR3 coding DNA: TGTGCCAGCTCTGAGGGATACACTGAAGCTTTCTTT.

The rearrangement joins TRBV2 to TRBJ1-2; perhaps TRBD1 as D (5 bases). Trimming took off 6 bases at V and 14 bases at J, with 22 bases between the two ends. CDR1 and CDR2 (germline): SNHLY, FYNNEI. The CDR3 runs to 13 residues. CDR3 sequence reads: CASRATGPDINTF. In nucleotides, the CDR3 is TGTGCCAGCAGGGCGACTGGACCGGACATAAATACCTTC.

The chain employs TRBV10-3 and TRBJ2-2, with D possibly being TRBD1 (5 bases). Trimming shortened V by 3 bases and J by 6 bases, and 8 bases separated the two germline ends. The CDR3 runs 13 residues. Germline V gene data show CDR1 as ENHRY and CDR2 as SYGVKD. The CDR3, as DNA: TGTGCCATCAGTGACAGGGTTTCCGGGGAGCTGTTTTTT. Encoded protein: CAISDRVSGELFF.

The chain recombines TRBV9 with TRBJ2-3; D is uncertain. The CDR3 covers 15 residues. The germline CDR1 and CDR2 sequences are SGDLS and YYNGEE. The V end was cut by 0 bases, the J end by 0 bases, with 8 bases between. The CDR3 spells CASSVGLDSTDTQYF. The CDR3 bases are TGTGCCAGCAGCGTAGGCCTAGACAGCACAGATACGCAGTATTTT.

This clone has just a few counts. The rearrangement joins TRBV19 to TRBJ2-2, with TRBD2 identical over 9 bases. Per the germline V gene, CDR1 is LNHDA and CDR2 is SQIVND (reference sequence). J was trimmed by 6 bases and V by 3 bases; bases with no gene match: 11. The CDR3 loop spans 17 amino acids. The CDR3 nucleotides are TGTGCCAGTAGTATGAAGGCGGGAGGGTCCGGGGCCGGGGAGCTGTTTTTT. Amino acid sequence: CASSMKAGGSGAGELFF. Using reference TRBV19 and TRBJ2-2 for the parts outside the CDR3, the full variable domain is DGGITQSPKYLFRKEGQNVTLSCEQNLNHDAMYWYRQDPGQGLRLIYYSQIVNDFQKGDIAEGYSVSREKKESFPLTVTSAQKNPTAFYLCASSMKAGGSGAGELFFGEGSRLTVL.

The genes are TRBV7-9 and TRBJ2-7; 7 bases match TRBD1. The CDR3 contains 14 residues. With 1 base clipped from V and 3 bases from J, the junction kept 3 bases outside the gene matches. Germline V gives CDR1 SEHNR, CDR2 FQNEAQ (reference sequence). For the CDR3, the DNA is TGTGCCAGCAGCTTAGTAGGGGGCCACTACGAGCAGTACTTC. Translated, it gives CASSLVGGHYEQYF.

The V call is TRBV29-1, the J call TRBJ2-5; D unclear. V dropped 2 bases and J dropped 5 bases, with 12 bases sitting between them. This CDR3 region has 13 residues. Germline assignment: CDR1 SQVTM and CDR2 ANQGSEA. The CDR3 region has the DNA TGCAGCGTTGAATTGATCGTCGGGGAGACCCAGTACTTC. Its protein is CSVELIVGETQYF.

This clone was seen once. V and J are TRBV28 and TRBJ2-3; D is possibly TRBD2 (6 bases). V lost 5 bases and J lost 0, with 15 bases in between. The germline V gene encodes CDR1 MDHEN and CDR2 SYDVKM. The CDR3 consists of 16 residues. CDR3 nucleotides: TGTGCCAGCAGTCCCCATCTCGCGGGAAGCACAGATACGCAGTATTTT. It is translated as CASSPHLAGSTDTQYF.

This chain connects TRBV11-2 to TRBJ2-3; a possible D gene is TRBD1 (5 bases). The CDR3 extends over 16 amino acids. V gave up 5 bases and J gave up 5 bases, with 20 bases separating them. CDR1 is SGHAT, CDR2 FQNNGV, per germline. The CDR3 DNA reads TGTGCCAGCAGCGTCGGCAGCCCAGGGATAATAGATACGCAGTATTTT. The encoded protein is CASSVGSPGIIDTQYF.

The chain joins TRBV19 to TRBJ2-5, with D tentatively TRBD2 (6 bases). Germline V gives CDR1 LNHDA, CDR2 SQIVND (reference sequence). V shed 2 bases and J shed 7 bases, with 11 bases lying between them. The CDR3 sequence is 13 residues long. The CDR3 DNA reads TGTGCCAGTAGTATACCGGGACTGAGGACCCAGTACTTC. It encodes CASSIPGLRTQYF. Combining the CDR3 with reference TRBV19 and TRBJ2-5 gives the whole variable domain DGGITQSPKYLFRKEGQNVTLSCEQNLNHDAMYWYRQDPGQGLRLIYYSQIVNDFQKGDIAEGYSVSREKKESFPLTVTSAQKNPTAFYLCASSIPGLRTQYFGPGTRLLVL.

The rearrangement links TRBV19 to TRBJ1-2; 7 nucleotides match TRBD1. CDR3 length: 12 residues. The junction had 4 bases not matched to a gene; V was cut back by 7 bases and J by 5 bases. Germline V CDR1 and CDR2: LNHDA, SQIVND (reference sequence). The CDR3 DNA sequence: TGTGCCAGTACCCTGACAGGGTATGGCTACACCTTC. Its translation is CASTLTGYGYTF.

This chain joins TRBV18 and TRBJ2-3; D is undetermined. Trimming stripped 3 bases from V and 5 bases from J, with 9 bases between. From germline, CDR1 is KGHSH and CDR2 LQKENI. This CDR3 spans 13 amino acids. CDR3: CASSPSRGDTQYF. Written as DNA, the CDR3 is TGTGCCAGCTCACCCTCCCGCGGAGATACGCAGTATTTT. The whole variable domain, filled in from reference TRBV18 and TRBJ2-3, reads NAGVMQNPRHLVRRRGQEARLRCSPMKGHSHVYWYRQLPEEGLKFMVYLQKENIIDESGMPKERFSAEFPKEGPSILRIQQVVRGDSAAYFCASSPSRGDTQYFGPGTRLTVL.

The V and J genes are TRBV5-6 and TRBJ1-3, with TRBD1 matching 7 bases. Germline CDR1 reads SGHDT; CDR2 reads YYEEEE. The CDR3 runs 15 residues. The V gene end was trimmed by 5 bases and the J gene end by 4 bases; junction bases not matched to a gene: 9. The CDR3 loop is CASSLSGTAGNTIYF. The CDR3, as DNA: TGTGCCAGCAGTCTTTCCGGGACAGCCGGAAACACCATATATTTT. Combining the CDR3 with reference TRBV5-6 and TRBJ1-3 gives the whole variable domain DAGVTQSPTHLIKTRGQQVTLRCSPKSGHDTVSWYQQALGQGPQFIFQYYEEEERQRGNFPDRFSGHQFPNYSSELNVNALLLGDSALYLCASSLSGTAGNTIYFGEGSWLTVV.

The rearrangement joins TRBV13 to TRBJ2-7, with 10 nucleotides matching TRBD2. The trim removed 5 bases at V and 2 bases at J, leaving 9 bases unmatched. There are 16 residues in the CDR3. Germline V gene lookup returns CDR1 PRHDT and CDR2 FYEKMQ (reference sequence). DNA for the CDR3: TGTGCCAGCAGCCCCCGAGGAAGCGGGAGGGCCTACGAGCAGTACTTC. The encoded protein is CASSPRGSGRAYEQYF. Together with reference TRBV13 and TRBJ2-7, the CDR3 gives the full variable domain: AAGVIQSPRHLIKEKRETATLKCYPIPRHDTVYWYQQGPGQDPQFLISFYEKMQSDKGSIPDRFSAQQFSDYHSELNMSSLELGDSALYFCASSPRGSGRAYEQYFGPGTRLTVT.

The chain links TRBV7-2 to TRBJ2-2, with a tentative D call TRBD1 (6 bases). The V gene lost 3 bases and the J gene lost 5 bases, with 10 bases spanning the gap. This CDR3 has 14 amino acids. CDR1 SGHTA and CDR2 FQGNSA come from the germline V gene. The CDR3 DNA sequence: TGTGCCAGCAGCTTCATCAGGGGAACCGGGGAGCTGTTTTTT. This sequence encodes CASSFIRGTGELFF. Based on the CDR3 plus reference TRBV7-2 and TRBJ2-2, the full variable domain is GAGVSQSPSNKVTEKGKDVELRCDPISGHTALYWYRQSLGQGLEFLIYFQGNSAPDKSGLPSDRFSAERTGGSVSTLTIQRTQQEDSAVYLCASSFIRGTGELFFGEGSRLTVL.